The 31 T cell receptor beta chains listed next were all sequenced from one sample in a study of Graves' ophthalmopathy and Graves' hyperthyroidism. Using RNA transcripts, the TCR beta CDR3 regions were amplified. An opening RT-PCR round employed HTBI primers and preceded a second-round multiplex PCR. TCRdb itself ran the multiplex PCR reads through MiXCR, one entry per CDR3 protein. The data show hundreds of thousands of distinct CDR3 sequences, more than 20% seen once. Input material: peripheral blood. The receptors come from a woman under 30 with stable Graves' hyperthyroidism.

In its sample, this clonotype was seen many times. This sequence joins TRBV19 and TRBJ2-7, with a tentative D call TRBD2 (5 bases). CDR3 length equals 15 residues. Trimming took 5 bases from V and 0 from J, leaving 14 bases between them. Germline CDR1 is LNHDA and CDR2 is SQIVND (reference sequence). The DNA of the CDR3 is TGTGCCAGTAGTCCAGGACTTGGCGGCTCCTACGAGCAGTACTTC. Translation gives CASSPGLGGSYEQYF.

There are many counts of this clonotype. This rearrangement joins TRBV12-3 or TRBV12-4 to TRBJ2-7; D could derive from TRBD1 or TRBD2 (6 bases each). Trimming pared 4 bases from V and 3 bases from J, leaving 16 bases between. The CDR3 consists of 15 residues. CDR3 nucleotides: TGTGCCAGCAGTTACCCCTCCGGGGGCGGCTACGAGCAGTACTTC. Residues: CASSYPSGGGYEQYF.

The chain recombines TRBV29-1 with TRBJ2-2; tentatively, D is TRBD2 (6 bases). The CDR3 runs 15 residues. V shed 5 bases and J shed 2 bases, with 15 bases lying between them. CDR1 is SQVTM, CDR2 ANQGSEA, per germline. CDR3 sequence reads: CSVLDVSGNTGELFF. CDR3 sequence (DNA): TGCAGCGTTTTGGATGTTAGCGGAAACACCGGGGAGCTGTTTTTT.

This clonotype has a count of ten or more. The chain has TRBV6-5 and TRBJ1-1; D not certain. V shed 6 bases and J shed 0 bases, with 14 bases lying between them. Germline V CDR1 and CDR2: MNHEY, SVGAGI. The CDR3 extends over 15 amino acids. CDR3 in DNA: TGTGCCAGCAGCCCGGACGGATCCATGAACACTGAAGCTTTCTTT. Its protein is CASSPDGSMNTEAFF.

Here the CDR3 DNA reads TGTGCCAGCAGTTTAATGGGACCCAATCAGCCCCAGCATTTT. Its translation: CASSLMGPNQPQHF. This rearrangement joins TRBV12-3 or TRBV12-4 to TRBJ1-5; perhaps TRBD1 as D (5 bases). Between the trimmed V and J ends, which lost 2 bases and 3 bases, there was a span of 8 bases. The CDR3 runs 14 residues.

This clonotype was recorded at least ten times. The gene calls are TRBV20-1 and TRBJ1-1, with D possibly matching TRBD1 (6 bases). V shed 2 bases and J shed 4 bases, with 14 bases lying between them. The CDR3 has 14 residues. Germline CDR1 and CDR2: DFQATT and SNEGSKA (reference sequence). The chain's CDR3 is CSARTLRGGTEAFF. In DNA form, the CDR3 reads TGCAGTGCTAGAACGCTCAGAGGGGGCACTGAAGCTTTCTTT.

This clonotype came up many times. The chain is built from TRBV27 and TRBJ2-7; 10 nucleotides match TRBD1. The length of the CDR3 is 13 residues. The V and J ends lost 5 bases and 5 bases, in that order; junction bases with no gene match: 3. Germline values: CDR1 MNHEY, CDR2 SMNVEV (reference sequence). The CDR3 DNA reads TGTGCCAGCAGTATCGGGACAGGGGACGAGCAGTACTTC. It encodes CASSIGTGDEQYF.

Concerning this clonotype itself: Because the CDR3 is missing its conserved closing phenylalanine or tryptophan, this is likely a read error. The genes are TRBV28 and TRBJ2-7; D call uncertain. Germline CDR1 is MDHEN and CDR2 is SYDVKM. The CDR3 is 12 residues long. Trimming removed 9 bases at V and 4 bases at J, with 13 bases between. The CDR3 is CASTSTQYEQYC. Here the CDR3 DNA reads TGTGCCAGTACCTCGACTCAATACGAGCAGTACTGC.

In its sample, this clonotype was seen many times. The CDR3 sequence is CASSQDPRTVYGYTF. In nucleotides, the CDR3 is TGCGCCAGCAGCCAAGACCCTAGGACGGTCTATGGCTACACCTTC. V is TRBV4-3 and J is TRBJ1-2, with D unresolved. Germline assignment: CDR1 LGHNA and CDR2 YSLEER. The length of the CDR3 is 15 residues. Trimming stripped 0 bases from V and 4 bases from J, with 12 bases between.

This clonotype showed up many times. This chain connects TRBV3-1 to TRBJ2-7, with D uncertain. CDR3 length: 16 residues. Per germline, CDR1 LGHDT and CDR2 YNNKEL (reference sequence). The V and J ends lost 0 bases and 3 bases respectively, with 15 bases between them. The CDR3 DNA reads as TGTGCCAGCAGCCAAGATGTCAAGGCCGCGTACTACGAGCAGTACTTC. Residues: CASSQDVKAAYYEQYF.

This clonotype was seen repeatedly, ten times or more. V and J are TRBV20-1 and TRBJ2-7; 8 nucleotides align to TRBD2. The CDR3 has 14 residues. CDR1 DFQATT and CDR2 SNEGSKA come from the germline V gene (reference sequence). V lost 1 base and J lost 12; bases outside the gene matches: 14. The CDR3 region has the DNA TGCAGTGCTAGAGCGGGACTAGGTGCTCTAGGCAGGTACTTC. It encodes CSARAGLGALGRYF.

This clonotype has only a few counts. One junction end does not reproduce the germline sequence, and a read error may be involved. CDR3 nucleotides: TGTGCCAGCAGCTGGTCGAACTCTGAAGCTTTCTTT. Protein product: CASSWSNSEAFF. The chain employs TRBV12-3 or TRBV12-4 and TRBJ1-1; the D is unclear. CDR3 length: 12 residues.

Many counts were recorded for this clonotype. This chain connects TRBV7-2 to TRBJ2-7; no definite D call. The CDR3 spans 14 residues. V lost 5 bases and J lost 6, with 17 bases in between. Per germline, CDR1 SGHTA and CDR2 FQGNSA. The CDR3 region is CASSPGIERGEQYF. CDR3 nucleotides: TGTGCCAGCAGCCCTGGGATAGAGAGAGGCGAGCAGTACTTC.

This clonotype was detected many times. This chain joins TRBV29-1 and TRBJ2-4, with D perhaps matching TRBD2 (6 bases). Germline-derived CDR1 and CDR2 are SQVTM and ANQGSEA. This CDR3 has 13 residues. Deletions cut 7 bases from V and 4 bases from J, with 14 bases between. CDR3 in amino acids: CSGGDSAKNIQYF. In DNA, the CDR3 is TGCAGCGGGGGGGATTCAGCGAAAAACATTCAGTACTTC.

This clonotype was detected ten times or more. The rearrangement links TRBV6-1 to TRBJ2-5; D ambiguous. This CDR3 spans 15 amino acids. Germline loops: CDR1 MNHNS, CDR2 SASEGT. The V end was cut by 5 bases, the J end by 2 bases, with 15 bases between. In DNA form, the CDR3 reads TGTGCCAGCAGTCCCCTAGGGCCTTCACAAGAGACCCAGTACTTC. Translation gives CASSPLGPSQETQYF.

This clonotype has ten or more counts. The chain carries TRBV13 and TRBJ1-2; 10 bases map to TRBD1. This CDR3 comprises 16 residues. V lost 4 bases to trimming and J lost 0 bases; unmatched junction nucleotides: 5. Looked up from germline, CDR1 is PRHDT and CDR2 is FYEKMQ (reference sequence). In nucleotides, the CDR3 is TGTGCCAGCAGCTCTATGGACAGGGGGTCTAACTATGGCTACACCTTC. Translation gives CASSSMDRGSNYGYTF.

This chain connects TRBV15 to TRBJ2-7; D is uncertain. V gave up 0 bases and J gave up 5 bases, with 11 bases separating them. From germline, CDR1 is LNHNV and CDR2 YYDKDF (reference sequence). This CDR3 comprises 14 residues. The DNA for the CDR3 is TGTGCCACCAGCAGAGATCTGGGGTCGCACGAGCAGTACTTC. It yields the protein CATSRDLGSHEQYF.

This clonotype was picked up many times. The chain recombines TRBV20-1 with TRBJ1-5, with D possibly being TRBD1 (6 bases). Germline CDR1 reads DFQATT; CDR2 reads SNEGSKA (reference sequence). This CDR3 has 16 amino acids. Trimming cost V 3 bases and J 7 bases, with 22 bases left between them. The CDR3: CSASLSPDRRGQPQHF. As DNA, the CDR3 is TGCAGTGCTAGCCTCTCCCCCGACAGGAGGGGACAGCCCCAGCATTTT.

This clonotype was recorded at least ten times. The chain combines TRBV19 with TRBJ2-7; D possibly corresponds to TRBD2 (5 bases). The V end was cut by 5 bases, the J end by 2 bases, with 13 bases between. This CDR3 spans 14 amino acids. Germline V gene data show CDR1 as LNHDA and CDR2 as SQIVND (reference sequence). CDR3 in DNA: TGTGCCAGTAGTGCCAGCCTAGCTGCCTACGAGCAGTACTTC. Translated: CASSASLAAYEQYF. The whole variable domain, filled in from reference TRBV19 and TRBJ2-7, reads DGGITQSPKYLFRKEGQNVTLSCEQNLNHDAMYWYRQDPGQGLRLIYYSQIVNDFQKGDIAEGYSVSREKKESFPLTVTSAQKNPTAFYLCASSASLAAYEQYFGPGTRLTVT.

This clonotype has a count of ten or more. The chain links TRBV6-1 to TRBJ2-5, with D maybe TRBD2 (5 bases). Trimming cost V 4 bases and J 2 bases, with 8 bases left between them. This CDR3 is built from 13 residues. CDR1 is MNHNS and CDR2 is SASEGT in the germline V gene. The CDR3 reads CASSGTRQETQYF. The CDR3 DNA reads TGTGCCAGCAGTGGAACTAGACAAGAGACCCAGTACTTC.

The chain combines TRBV2 with TRBJ2-5, with TRBD1 as a possible D gene (6 bases). V was pared by 4 bases and J by 5 bases, with 11 bases between. This CDR3 has 13 residues. The germline V gene has CDR1 SNHLY and CDR2 FYNNEI. DNA for the CDR3: TGTGCCAGCAGTGTTAGAAGGGGGGAGACCCAGTACTTC. Its protein product is CASSVRRGETQYF.

Comments on this clonotype: No conserved phenylalanine or tryptophan ends this CDR3, so it is likely a read error. The DNA of the CDR3 is TGTGCCAGCAGACCCCGACCGGCGGCGACAGCTAGCGGGAGCCACGGGGAGCTGTTTTTG. It encodes CASRPRPAATASGSHGELFL. The chain carries TRBV6-2 or TRBV6-3 and TRBJ2-2; 10 positions match TRBD2. This CDR3 has 20 residues. Germline CDR1 MNHEY, CDR2 SVGEGT. J was trimmed by 7 bases and V by 6 bases; bases with no gene match: 23.

This rearrangement joins TRBV27 to TRBJ2-7; 8 bases agree with TRBD1. Germline V lookup: CDR1 MNHEY, CDR2 SMNVEV (reference sequence). Losses at the gene ends were 7 bases for V and 5 bases for J; bases not matched to a gene: 4. The length of the CDR3 is 12 residues. Here the CDR3 reads CASITGGHEQYF. The CDR3 bases are TGTGCCAGCATTACAGGGGGTCACGAGCAGTACTTC.

The CDR3 loop reads CASSEAGGQGTEAFF. The CDR3 DNA reads as TGTGCCAGCAGTGAAGCCGGCGGACAGGGGACTGAAGCTTTCTTT. The chain is built from TRBV2 and TRBJ1-1, with 9 bases identical to TRBD1. The CDR3 runs 15 residues. Germline-derived CDR1 and CDR2 are SNHLY and FYNNEI. Trimming cost V 0 bases and J 5 bases; bases outside gene matches: 4.

The CDR3, as DNA: TGTGCCAGCAGCGCCAGACTAGCGGGGGGGCCGACGGAGACCCAGTACTTC. Amino acids: CASSARLAGGPTETQYF. The V call is TRBV6-1, the J call TRBJ2-5; 14 bases map to TRBD2. Germline-derived CDR1 and CDR2 are MNHNS and SASEGT. Trimming took 6 bases from V and 5 from J; bases not matched to a gene: 11. The CDR3 totals 17 residues.

This clonotype has a count of ten or more. V gene TRBV29-1 combines with J gene TRBJ1-3; D is undetermined. The germline V gene encodes CDR1 SQVTM and CDR2 ANQGSEA. The V and J ends lost 6 bases and 1 base respectively, with 7 bases between them. CDR3 length: 12 residues. CDR3 in amino acids: CSVRVSGNTIYF. CDR3 nucleotides: TGCAGCGTGAGGGTATCTGGAAACACCATATATTTT.

The gene calls are TRBV30 and TRBJ1-6; D call uncertain. Germline V gene data show CDR1 as GTSNPN and CDR2 as SVGIG (reference sequence). The CDR3 contains 12 residues. V lost 0 bases to trimming and J lost 9 bases, with 6 bases between them. This CDR3 reads CAWSVLSSPLHF. The CDR3 DNA reads as TGTGCCTGGAGTGTACTGAGTTCACCCCTCCACTTT.

This clonotype was detected many times. This chain connects TRBV7-9 to TRBJ1-1; D remains unclear. Germline-derived CDR1 and CDR2 are SEHNR and FQNEAQ (reference sequence). Trimming shortened V by 3 bases and J by 3 bases, and 8 bases separated the two germline ends. This CDR3 is 13 amino acids long. The CDR3 DNA sequence: TGTGCCAGCAGCTTTCCCCGGGACACTGAAGCTTTCTTT. Its translation is CASSFPRDTEAFF. The full variable domain, its missing parts supplied by reference TRBV7-9 and TRBJ1-1, is DTGVSQNPRHKITKRGQNVTFRCDPISEHNRLYWYRQTLGQGPEFLTYFQNEAQLEKSRLLSDRFSAERPKGSFSTLEIQRTEQGDSAMYLCASSFPRDTEAFFGQGTRLTVV.

This rearrangement joins TRBV2 to TRBJ2-7, with a weak D call TRBD2 (5 bases). CDR3 length: 12 amino acids. Trimming cost V 5 bases and J 6 bases, with 11 bases left between them. CDR1 is SNHLY and CDR2 is FYNNEI in the germline V gene. The chain's CDR3 is CASSPTRGEQYF. The CDR3, as DNA: TGTGCCAGCAGTCCCACTCGGGGCGAGCAGTACTTC.

This chain links TRBV20-1 with TRBJ1-5, with 8 bases fitting TRBD1. CDR1 DFQATT and CDR2 SNEGSKA come from the germline V gene (reference sequence). The CDR3 spans 12 residues. V gave up 6 bases and J gave up 6 bases; unmatched junction bases: 4. CDR3 coding DNA: TGCAGTGCCGAACAGGGGGTTCAGCCCCAGCATTTT. Encoded protein: CSAEQGVQPQHF.

The chain links TRBV29-1 to TRBJ2-5, with D possibly called TRBD1 or TRBD2 (5 bases each). The germline V gene has CDR1 SQVTM and CDR2 ANQGSEA. V lost 1 base to trimming and J lost 5 bases, with 14 bases between them. The CDR3 is made up of 14 amino acids. This CDR3 reads CSVEAGALAETQYF. DNA for the CDR3: TGCAGCGTTGAAGCCGGGGCCTTAGCGGAGACCCAGTACTTC.